This TCR beta chain comes out of a study of response to subunit inactivated influenza vaccine. This CDR3 region has 10 residues. Trimming cost V 6 bases and J 6 bases, with 6 bases left between them. Germline-derived CDR1 and CDR2 are WSHSY and SAAADI. TCRdb ran MiXCR on the RT-PCR reads and lists one entry per CDR3 protein. The sample lists around 200,000 distinct CDR3 sequences; 10% to 15% were seen once. The data also belong to a second study, concerning T cells expressing NK-cell markers. That paper states: It was by 5'RACE template switching with UMIs that TCR beta cDNA was made. One of the eight sequenced donors was seronegative, whereas the other seven were HCMV-seropositive. Only alpha-beta TCR T cells were sorted in several experiments, using an anti-gamma-delta TCR antibody.

The material was CD8+ T cells sorted from PBMCs, obtained roughly 12 days after vaccination. This rearrangement joins TRBV10-2 to TRBJ2-7; the D is unclear. The clonotype originates from a man aged 45 to 65 who received an inactivated influenza vaccine. CDR3 residues: CASSLPEQYF. CDR3 nucleotides: TGCGCCAGCAGCCTTCCCGAGCAGTACTTC.